This TCR beta chain was found in a study of T cell changes during pregnancy in multiple sclerosis. Sequencing was performed with immunoSEQ multiplex PCR; in TCRdb, only in-frame clones are kept and a portion is missing. The repertoire has approximately 80,000 clones, around 94% of them found once; the top ten carry more than 0.75%. The germline V gene has CDR1 SGHDT and CDR2 YYEEEE. This CDR3 has 17 residues. J gave up 2 bases and V 0 bases, and 3 bases lay outside the gene matches. Sequencing used peripheral blood, obtained in the second trimester of pregnancy. The clonotype comes from a female donor in good health, enrolled as a control in a pregnancy study. This sequence joins TRBV5-6 and TRBJ2-6; the match to TRBD1 covers 9 bases. The CDR3 DNA reads TGTGCCAGCAGCTTGGTTGGGACAGGGCCTGGGGCCAACGTCCTGACTTTC. Amino acid sequence: CASSLVGTGPGANVLTF.